This TCR beta chain was captured by sequencing in a study of blood T cells in healthy people across ages. This CDR3 region has 15 residues. The germline V gene encodes CDR1 SQVTM and CDR2 ANQGSEA. The V gene lost 5 bases and the J gene lost 2 bases, with 16 bases spanning the gap. Primed by a sample-barcoded 5' primer and a J-beta primer mix, a second PCR proceeded for about 7 to 12 cycles. One entry per CDR3 protein results from TCRdb running MiXCR on the 5' RACE reads. The table includes roughly 680,000 distinct CDR3 sequences, over 45% detected once. The origin of this receptor is a woman in her fifties or sixties in good health. J is TRBJ2-1 and V is TRBV29-1; maybe TRBD2 (5 bases). Sequences were obtained from blood. The CDR3 sequence is CSVPIRGSTYNEQFF. The CDR3, as DNA: TGCAGCGTTCCCATTCGCGGGTCCACCTACAATGAGCAGTTCTTC.